These T cell receptor beta chains were read from a single sample in a study of shared clonotypes between healthy human individuals. Method: immunoSEQ multiplex PCR; TCRdb's copy keeps in-frame clones and lacks some. Among roughly 2.5 million clones listed, 85% to 95% were seen once. The sequenced sample was naive CD4+ T cells sorted from blood. The receptors stem from a man aged 18 to 35 in good health. Each CDR3 is given with its conserved first and last residue. The D gene is left open where the match is weak. Clone size is shown for a subset of rows, as once, few, many or a class of expanded clone.

V gene,D gene,J gene,clone size,CDR3 DNA,CDR3 protein
TRBV7-6,NA,TRBJ1-2,NA,TGTGCCAGCAGCAATGAGGGGCGGTGGGGCTACACCTTC,CASSNEGRWGYTF
TRBV21-1,NA,TRBJ2-5,NA,TGTGCCAGCAGCAAACTAAGGGGCCAAGAGACCCAGTACTTC,CASSKLRGQETQYF
TRBV10-3,TRBD1,TRBJ2-7,NA,TGTGCCATCAGAAAGGACAGGGGTCAAGACGAGCAGTACTTC,CAIRKDRGQDEQYF
TRBV5-1,NA,TRBJ2-1,NA,TGCGCCAGCAGCTTGGAGGGGGGTGAGCAGTTCTTC,CASSLEGGEQFF
TRBV28,NA,TRBJ1-2,NA,TGTGCCAGCAGTCTGGGGGCCCCCTATGGCTACACCTTC,CASSLGAPYGYTF
TRBV10-1,NA,TRBJ1-1,NA,TGCGCCAGCAGTGAGTTAAAAAACACTGAAGCTTTCTTT,CASSELKNTEAFF
TRBV30,NA,TRBJ2-2,NA,TGTGCCTGGAGTGTGCTGATGAACACCGGGGAGCTGTTTTTT,CAWSVLMNTGELFF
TRBV27,NA,TRBJ1-1,NA,TGTGCCAGCAGTTTATCGGAAGGGCGCACTGAAGCTTTCTTT,CASSLSEGRTEAFF
TRBV28,NA,TRBJ1-1,NA,TGTGCCAGCAGTTTAGGGATCGGGCAGAACACTGAAGCTTTCTTT,CASSLGIGQNTEAFF
TRBV30,NA,TRBJ1-6,NA,TGTGCCTGGAGTGTGGGGCAGAGTAATTCACCCCTCCACTTT,CAWSVGQSNSPLHF
TRBV5-1,TRBD2,TRBJ2-3,NA,TGCGCCAGCAGCCAAAAGCGGGGGAGCACAGATACGCAGTATTTT,CASSQKRGSTDTQYF
TRBV11-2,TRBD2,TRBJ2-3,NA,TGTGCCAGCAAAGCACTAGCGGGAGGTAGCACAGATACGCAGTATTTT,CASKALAGGSTDTQYF
TRBV5-4,NA,TRBJ1-5,NA,TGTGCCAGCAGCCCAGGCGGGGATTCTGGTCAGCCCCAGCATTTT,CASSPGGDSGQPQHF
TRBV25-1,TRBD2,TRBJ2-1,NA,TGTGCCAGTACAGTTGCGGGAGGCAATGAGCAGTTCTTC,CASTVAGGNEQFF
TRBV27,TRBD1,TRBJ1-1,NA,TGTGCCAGCAGTTTATCTGACAGGGCGAACACTGAAGCTTTCTTT,CASSLSDRANTEAFF
TRBV19,NA,TRBJ1-5,NA,TGTGCCAGTTGCCGGGGGATCTACAATCAGCCCCAGCATTTT,CASCRGIYNQPQHF
TRBV28,TRBD2,TRBJ2-5,NA,TGTGCCAGCACTCCAGGTGGACTAGCGGGAAAAGAGACCCAGTACTTC,CASTPGGLAGKETQYF
TRBV7-9,NA,TRBJ1-1,NA,TGTGCCAGCAGCTCGACAGGCGCACTGAACACTGAAGCTTTCTTT,CASSSTGALNTEAFF
TRBV18,NA,TRBJ1-1,once,TGTGCCAGCTCACCTTCGGACAGCCTGAACACTGAAGCTTTCTTT,CASSPSDSLNTEAFF
TRBV7-9,NA,TRBJ2-1,NA,TGTGCCAGCAGCCTAGGGGACTTCTACAATGAGCAGTTCTTC,CASSLGDFYNEQFF
TRBV27,NA,TRBJ2-3,once,TGTGCCAGCAGTCGATCGGGACCACGCAGAGATACGCAGTATTTT,CASSRSGPRRDTQYF
TRBV5-1,NA,TRBJ2-5,NA,TGCGCCAGCAGCTTGGGGCGGCCCCAAGAGACCCAGTACTTC,CASSLGRPQETQYF